This is a list of T cell receptor beta chains from one sample in a study of technical replicates of blood from a handful of donors. Here immunoSEQ multiplex PCR was the method, and the copy in TCRdb shows in-frame clones only, minus some. The table records about 94,000 clones, approximately 95% of them present only once. Input material: T cells isolated from PBMCs. The receptors were sampled from a human donor in good health. Both conserved end residues are part of each CDR3. The order of the fields is J gene, V gene, CDR3 protein.

>TRBJ2-1|TRBV27
CASSLQPRRLAGLRHSSDEQFF
>TRBJ2-7|TRBV19
CASSSSGGAGSYKQYF
>TRBJ2-1|TRBV2
CASSDNYNEQFF
>TRBJ2-2|TRBV6-4
CASSDTTSFPGELFF
>TRBJ1-4|TRBV11-2
CASSSRDRDEKLFF
>TRBJ1-1|TRBV4-1
CASSPGQGNTEAFF
>TRBJ1-2|TRBV18
CASSPVRDNYGYTF
>TRBJ1-5|TRBV18
CASSPTEYSNQPQHF
>TRBJ2-1|TRBV9
CASSVAGVHEQFF
>TRBJ1-5|TRBV6-5
CASSYYRDSNQPQHF
>TRBJ2-3|TRBV20-1
CSAPDAGAQYF
>TRBJ2-2|TRBV4-1
CASSQGGLAGVIGELFF
>TRBJ2-5|TRBV7-9
CASSPGKGAWETQYF
>TRBJ1-2|TRBV19
CASSMDWDRGLHYGYTF
>TRBJ1-4|TRBV13
CASSLASRGATNEKLFF
>TRBJ2-7|TRBV28
CASSSPGQHRPYEQYF
>TRBJ2-1|TRBV5-1
CASSLGTRTGNDEQFF
>TRBJ1-1|TRBV6-1
CASSEEVGTAYEAFF
>TRBJ2-1|TRBV11-3
CASSPSQHLAPSSYNEQFF
>TRBJ2-1|TRBV28
CASRSYGHSTHEQFF
>TRBJ1-2|TRBV7-9
CASSLGEHPLYGYTF
>TRBJ1-1|TRBV2
CASSQQRGITEAFF